The sequence of this T cell receptor beta chain was determined in a study of CD8 T cells in ankylosing spondylitis (dated by TCRdb to the late 2010s). In terms of the full investigation: The study set out to find disease-linked TCR variants by profiling T cell receptor beta repertoires in ankylosing spondylitis patients and healthy donors. The whole study cohort included 85 to 120 healthy donors and 20 to 25 ankylosing spondylitis patients. Peripheral blood samples were taken, and synovial fluid was additionally collected from ankylosing spondylitis patients.

Counted from cysteine to phenylalanine, this CDR3 has 13 amino acids. Of the read, only the CDR3 DNA is kept; its 39 bases are in frame from base 1. This clonotype was recorded at least ten times. The antigen it recognizes is unknown. No much larger clonotype is one base removed from it; base qualities were not supplied. Study-wide findings and limitations: Some TCR beta motif variants had previously been reported in synovial fluid and blood of reactive arthritis patients, which suggested common disease-initiation mechanisms. The disease-linked clones were reported as significantly enriched in matched synovial fluid samples from ankylosing spondylitis patients. The disease-linked clones showed a CD8+ phenotype and occurred at relatively low frequencies in peripheral blood. Blood from ankylosing spondylitis patients appeared to be characterized by a TCR beta motif made up of under ten highly homologous amino acid variants.

These reads were obtained on an Illumina HiSeq 2500. Quantitative 5'-RACE with molecular barcodes was the method used to prepare the TCR beta libraries. The authors' pipeline ran thus. A new computational method based on a probabilistic model of VDJ rearrangement was used to identify disease-linked TCR variants. TCRdb ran its own pipeline on the public reads, namely fastp trimming at Q25 and MiXCR clone calling, and kept in-frame beta chains. Every distinct CDR3 protein forms one entry, paired with its most common genes and DNA. TCRdb assigned the V and J calls; the authors' analysis was not used. Here the sample has about 130,000 distinct CDR3 sequences; 6% to 8% occur a single time. Around an eighth of the sample lies in the top ten.

This TCR was sampled from a female donor with ankylosing spondylitis or in good health (not recorded which). Sample: blood, either unsorted or a sorted T cell fraction (not recorded which). The rearrangement joined TRBV21-1 to TRBJ1-5; the DNA was not used to check the table's D call, TRBD1. TRBV21-1 is given as a pseudogene. In nucleotides, the sequence is TGTGCCAGGACCCCAGGGGGAGACCAGCCCCAGCATTTT. It translates as CARTPGGDQPQHF.